This T cell receptor beta chain was documented in a study of shared clonotypes between healthy human individuals. Across the study: Donors had three CD4 naive, three CD4 memory, two CD8 naive and one CD8 memory plate apiece. Overall study results and limits: Tissues were not sampled, only blood, and their repertoires likely differ.

CD45RO-negative cells were positively selected for CCR7, leaving out terminally differentiated effector memory CD45RA+ cells. All of the donors resided in Nashville, Tennessee, and each was a Caucasian adult. The CDR3 totals 13 residues. Germline V gene data show CDR1 as PRHDT and CDR2 as FYEKMQ (reference sequence). On this clone: Its antigen is still unknown. The junction departs from the called germline gene at one end, perhaps through a read error.

Study processing details: ImmunoSEQ supplied junction-only sequences lacking quality scores, so filtering was different. Clones were sequenced by immunoSEQ multiplex PCR, and TCRdb holds only the in-frame ones, with some missing. V, J and clone size are those of that table, while D and trimming were read from the DNA. Of 1.5 million to 2.5 million clones in the sample, around 96% are singletons; the top ten hold more than 0.9%. The source material was naive CD8+ T cells sorted from blood. The genes are TRBV13 and TRBJ2-3; tentative D call: TRBD2 (5 bases). The TCR comes from a man aged 18 to 30 in good health. The CDR3 sequence is CASSHPGGLALDF. CDR3 sequence (DNA): TGTGCCAGCAGCCACCCCGGTGGGCTAGCTCTAGATTTT.